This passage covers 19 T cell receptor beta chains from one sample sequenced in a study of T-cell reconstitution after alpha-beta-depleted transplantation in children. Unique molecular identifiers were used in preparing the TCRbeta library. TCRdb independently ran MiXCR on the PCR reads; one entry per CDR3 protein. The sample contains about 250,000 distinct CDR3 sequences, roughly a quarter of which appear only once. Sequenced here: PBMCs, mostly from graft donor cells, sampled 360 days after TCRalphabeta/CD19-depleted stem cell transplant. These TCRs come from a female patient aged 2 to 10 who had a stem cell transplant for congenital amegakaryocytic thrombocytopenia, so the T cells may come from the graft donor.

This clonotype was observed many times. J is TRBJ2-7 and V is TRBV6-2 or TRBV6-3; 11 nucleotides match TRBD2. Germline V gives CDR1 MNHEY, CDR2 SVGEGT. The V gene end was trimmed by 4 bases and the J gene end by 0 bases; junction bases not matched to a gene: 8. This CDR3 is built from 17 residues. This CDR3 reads CASSFLAGGATSYEQYF. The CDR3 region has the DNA TGTGCCAGCAGTTTCCTAGCGGGAGGTGCGACCTCCTACGAGCAGTACTTC.

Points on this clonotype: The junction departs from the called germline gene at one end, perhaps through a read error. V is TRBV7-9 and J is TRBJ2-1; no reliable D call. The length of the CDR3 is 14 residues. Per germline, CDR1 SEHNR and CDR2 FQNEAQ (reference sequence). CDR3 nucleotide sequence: TGTGCCAGCAGCGTGCTAGACTTATACAATGGGCAGTTCTTC. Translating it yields CASSVLDLYNGQFF.

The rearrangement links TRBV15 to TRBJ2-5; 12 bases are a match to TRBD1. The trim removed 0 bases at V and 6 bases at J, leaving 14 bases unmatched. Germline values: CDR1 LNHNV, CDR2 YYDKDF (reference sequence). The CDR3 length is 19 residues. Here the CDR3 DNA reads TGTGCCACCAGCAGAGAGGATAAATGGGGGACAGGGGGCGGAAAGACCCAGTACTTC. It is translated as CATSREDKWGTGGGKTQYF.

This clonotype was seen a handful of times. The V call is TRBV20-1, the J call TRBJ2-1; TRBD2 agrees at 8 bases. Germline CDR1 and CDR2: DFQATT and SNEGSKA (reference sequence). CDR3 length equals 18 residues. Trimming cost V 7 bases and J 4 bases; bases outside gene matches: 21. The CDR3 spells CSVETGLAPLQHYNEQFF. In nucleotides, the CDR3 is TGCAGTGTTGAGACAGGACTAGCACCTTTACAACATTACAATGAGCAGTTCTTC.

This CDR3 reads CASTRDIDFQETQYF. The CDR3 DNA reads TGTGCCAGCACCAGGGACATCGACTTTCAAGAGACCCAGTACTTC. The V call is TRBV28, the J call TRBJ2-5, with D maybe TRBD1 (6 bases). In germline, CDR1 is MDHEN, CDR2 SYDVKM. This CDR3 is built from 15 residues. The ends were cut back, 7 bases at V and 2 bases at J, with 17 bases in the middle.

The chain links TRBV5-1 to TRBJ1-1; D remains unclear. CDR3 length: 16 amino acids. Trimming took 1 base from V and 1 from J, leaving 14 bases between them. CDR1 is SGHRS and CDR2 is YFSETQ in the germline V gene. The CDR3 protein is CASSLTRGLGNTEAFF. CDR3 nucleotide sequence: TGCGCCAGCAGCTTGACTCGTGGGCTGGGGAACACTGAAGCTTTCTTT.

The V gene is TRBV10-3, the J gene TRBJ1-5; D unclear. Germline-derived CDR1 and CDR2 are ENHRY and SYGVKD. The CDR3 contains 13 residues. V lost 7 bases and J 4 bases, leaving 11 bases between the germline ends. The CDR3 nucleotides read TGTGCCATCATGGCGGGAGCAAATCAGCCCCAGCATTTT. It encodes CAIMAGANQPQHF.

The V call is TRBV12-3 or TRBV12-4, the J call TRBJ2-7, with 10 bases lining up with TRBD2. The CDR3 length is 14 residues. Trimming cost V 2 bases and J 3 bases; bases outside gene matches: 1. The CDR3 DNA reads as TGTGCCAGCAGTTTACCTAGCGGGGGCTACGAGCAGTACTTC. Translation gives CASSLPSGGYEQYF.

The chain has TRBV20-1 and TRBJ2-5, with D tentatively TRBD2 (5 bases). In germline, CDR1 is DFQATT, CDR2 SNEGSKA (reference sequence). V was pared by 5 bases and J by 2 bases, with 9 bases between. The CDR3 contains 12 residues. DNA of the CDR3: TGCAGTGCTTCGACTACACAAGAGACCCAGTACTTC. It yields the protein CSASTTQETQYF.

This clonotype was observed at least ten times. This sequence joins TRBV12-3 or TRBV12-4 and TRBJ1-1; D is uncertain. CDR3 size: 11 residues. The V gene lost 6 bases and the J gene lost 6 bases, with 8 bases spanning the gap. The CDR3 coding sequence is TGTGCCAGCAGCCCCCGGGCTGAAGCTTTCTTT. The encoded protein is CASSPRAEAFF.

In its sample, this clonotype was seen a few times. CDR3 coding DNA: TGTGCCAGCAGCACTAGCGAAGAGCAGTACTTC. It specifies CASSTSEEQYF. The chain has TRBV12-3 or TRBV12-4 and TRBJ2-7; TRBD2 matches at 7 bases. CDR3 size: 11 residues. The V segment lost 6 bases and the J segment 7 bases; nucleotides outside the gene matches: 3.

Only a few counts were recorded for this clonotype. CDR3 sequence reads: CASSFLGREAGANVLTF. The CDR3 coding sequence is TGCGCCAGCAGCTTCCTAGGCCGCGAGGCTGGGGCCAACGTCCTGACTTTC. The V gene is TRBV4-1, the J gene TRBJ2-6; D unresolved. The length of the CDR3 is 17 residues. V was clipped by 5 bases and J by 2 bases, with 16 bases between them. From germline, CDR1 is MGHRA and CDR2 YSYEKL.

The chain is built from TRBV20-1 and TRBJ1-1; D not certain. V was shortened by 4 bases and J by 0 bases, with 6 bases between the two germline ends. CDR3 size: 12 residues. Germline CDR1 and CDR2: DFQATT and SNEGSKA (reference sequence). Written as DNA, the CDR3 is TGCAGTGCTAAGATACTGAACACTGAAGCTTTCTTT. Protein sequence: CSAKILNTEAFF.

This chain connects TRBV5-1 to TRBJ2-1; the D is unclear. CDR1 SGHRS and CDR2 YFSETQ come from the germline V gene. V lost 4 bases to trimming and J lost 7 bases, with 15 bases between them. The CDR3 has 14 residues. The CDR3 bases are TGCGCCAGCAGCACTCGACCCGTGGGGAATGAGCAGTTCTTC. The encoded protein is CASSTRPVGNEQFF.

CDR3 in DNA: TGTGCCAGCAGCCGCATGTTCACGAACACTGAAGCTTTCTTT. Translation: CASSRMFTNTEAFF. V gene TRBV12-3 or TRBV12-4 combines with J gene TRBJ1-1; D gene ambiguous. The CDR3 is made up of 14 amino acids. The germline V and J ends were trimmed by 6 bases and 1 base, with 12 bases remaining between them.

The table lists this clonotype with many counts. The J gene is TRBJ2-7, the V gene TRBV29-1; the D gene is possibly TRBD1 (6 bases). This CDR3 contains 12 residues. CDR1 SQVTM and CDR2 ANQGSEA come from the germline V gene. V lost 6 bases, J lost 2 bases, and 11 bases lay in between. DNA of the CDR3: TGCAGCGTAGAGACAGGAACCTACGAGCAGTACTTC. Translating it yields CSVETGTYEQYF.

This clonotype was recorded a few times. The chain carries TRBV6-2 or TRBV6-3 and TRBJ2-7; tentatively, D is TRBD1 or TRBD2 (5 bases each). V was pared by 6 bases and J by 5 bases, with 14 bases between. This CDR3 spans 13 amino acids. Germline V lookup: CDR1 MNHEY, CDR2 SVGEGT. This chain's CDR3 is CASRRPGGNEQYF. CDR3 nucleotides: TGTGCCAGCAGACGACCTGGGGGAAACGAGCAGTACTTC.

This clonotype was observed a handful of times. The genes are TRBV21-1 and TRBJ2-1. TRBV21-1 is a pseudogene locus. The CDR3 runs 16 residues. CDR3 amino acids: CASSKRWTSSYNEQFF. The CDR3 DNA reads TGTGCCAGCAGCAAAAGATGGACGAGCTCCTACAATGAGCAGTTCTTC.

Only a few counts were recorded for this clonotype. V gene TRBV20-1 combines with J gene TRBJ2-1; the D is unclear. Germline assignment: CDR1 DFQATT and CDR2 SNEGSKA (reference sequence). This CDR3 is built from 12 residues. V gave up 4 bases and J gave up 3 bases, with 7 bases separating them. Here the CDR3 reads CSANSYYNEQFF. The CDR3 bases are TGCAGTGCTAACAGTTACTACAATGAGCAGTTCTTC.